The clone carrying this T cell receptor (beta chain) was recorded a few times. Its antigen remains unknown. The source of the sample is a study of T cell responses to AZD1222 COVID-19 vaccine. The CDR3 has 16 amino acids. Germline V gene lookup returns CDR1 MNHEY and CDR2 SVGEGT. V was shortened by 1 base and J by 5 bases, with 17 bases between the two germline ends. Points from the study as a whole: Dominant CD4 TCR responses targeted spike regions 160-218 and 743-854. After the peak T cell response, and only then, were repertoires sampled. The donors showed a predominance of white British ancestry and of females, with possible underestimation of clonal diversity. The study reported that nearly half of spike-specific TCRs target unmutated variant regions.

Clones were sequenced by immunoSEQ multiplex PCR, and TCRdb holds only the in-frame ones, with some missing. The sample has about 30,000 clones, less than 90% seen once. This specimen was peripheral blood, taken on day 0 of AZD1222 vaccination. The receptor's source is an adult in good health. The chain recombines TRBV6-2 or TRBV6-3 with TRBJ1-1, with D possibly matching TRBD1 (6 bases). The CDR3 DNA reads TGTGCCAGCAGTTACTACCACAGGGAGATCCCAACTGAAGCTTTCTTT. The encoded protein is CASSYYHREIPTEAFF.